The clone carrying this T cell receptor (beta chain) came up many times. The data were taken from a study of T cells in Graves' hyperthyroidism and ophthalmopathy. The CDR3 sequence is 12 residues long. Germline CDR1 reads DFQATT; CDR2 reads SNEGSKA (reference sequence). The V end lost 0 bases, the J end lost 3 bases, and 6 bases lay between the germline ends. Amplification yielded TCR beta CDR3 regions, with RNA transcripts as the source. The HTBI set primed first-round TCR CDR3 RT-PCR. MiXCR was run by TCRdb on the multiplex PCR reads, yielding one entry per CDR3 protein. The top ten clones hold roughly 30% of a sample with around 720,000 distinct CDR3 sequences, under 45% of them seen once.

V usage is TRBV20-1 and J usage is TRBJ2-7; D is uncertain. The clonotype originates from a woman between 35 and 50 years old with Graves' hyperthyroidism. Sequenced: blood. The DNA of the CDR3 is TGCAGTGCTAGAGAGGCAGGCTACGAGCAGTACTTC. Encoded protein: CSAREAGYEQYF.